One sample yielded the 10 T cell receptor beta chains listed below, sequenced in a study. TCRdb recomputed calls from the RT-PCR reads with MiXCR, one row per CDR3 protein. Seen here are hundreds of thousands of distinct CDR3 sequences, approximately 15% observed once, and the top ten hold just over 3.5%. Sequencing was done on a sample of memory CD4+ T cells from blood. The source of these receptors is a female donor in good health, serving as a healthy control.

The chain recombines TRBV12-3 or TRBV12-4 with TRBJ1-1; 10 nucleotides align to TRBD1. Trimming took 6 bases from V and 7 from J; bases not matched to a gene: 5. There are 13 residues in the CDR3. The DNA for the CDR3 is TGTGCCAGCAGCGGGACAGGGGTTGATGAAGCTTTCTTT. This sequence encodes CASSGTGVDEAFF.

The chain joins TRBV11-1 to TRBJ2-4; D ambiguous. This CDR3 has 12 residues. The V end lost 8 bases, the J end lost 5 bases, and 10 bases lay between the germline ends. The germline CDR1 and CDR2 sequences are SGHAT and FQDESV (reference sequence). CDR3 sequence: CASLNTENIQYF. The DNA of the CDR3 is TGTGCCAGCCTGAACACAGAAAACATTCAGTACTTC.

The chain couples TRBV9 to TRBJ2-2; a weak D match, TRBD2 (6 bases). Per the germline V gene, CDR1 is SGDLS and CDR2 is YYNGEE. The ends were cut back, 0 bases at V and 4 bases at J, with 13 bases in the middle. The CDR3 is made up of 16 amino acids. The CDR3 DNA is TGTGCCAGCAGCGTAGGTGGGAGGTTGGGCACCGGGGAGCTGTTTTTT. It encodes CASSVGGRLGTGELFF.

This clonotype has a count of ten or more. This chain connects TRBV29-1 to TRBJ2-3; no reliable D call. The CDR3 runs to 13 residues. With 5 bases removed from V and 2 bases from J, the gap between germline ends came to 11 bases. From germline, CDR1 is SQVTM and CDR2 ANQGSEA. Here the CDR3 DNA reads TGCAGCGTTAGACGGTCGCCCACAGATACGCAGTATTTT. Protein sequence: CSVRRSPTDTQYF.

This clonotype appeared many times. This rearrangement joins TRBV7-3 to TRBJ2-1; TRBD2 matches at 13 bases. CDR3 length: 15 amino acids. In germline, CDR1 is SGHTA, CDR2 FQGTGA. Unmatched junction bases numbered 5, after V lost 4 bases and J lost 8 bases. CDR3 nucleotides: TGTGCCAGCAGCTCAACTAGCGGGAGGGCCCATGAGCAGTTCTTC. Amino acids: CASSSTSGRAHEQFF.

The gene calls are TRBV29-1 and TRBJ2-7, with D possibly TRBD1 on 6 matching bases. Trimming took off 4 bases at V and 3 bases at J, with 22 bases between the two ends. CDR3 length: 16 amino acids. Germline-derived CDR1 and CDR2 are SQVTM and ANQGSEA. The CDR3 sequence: CSVVGQQGFAIYEQYF. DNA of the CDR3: TGCAGCGTTGTTGGACAACAGGGCTTTGCGATCTACGAGCAGTACTTC.

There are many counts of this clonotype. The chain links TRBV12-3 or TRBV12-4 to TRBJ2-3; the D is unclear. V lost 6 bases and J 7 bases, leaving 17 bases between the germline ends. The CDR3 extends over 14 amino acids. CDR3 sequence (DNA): TGTGCCAGCAGCGCTATCCCCTCTGCTCATACGCAGTATTTT. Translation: CASSAIPSAHTQYF.

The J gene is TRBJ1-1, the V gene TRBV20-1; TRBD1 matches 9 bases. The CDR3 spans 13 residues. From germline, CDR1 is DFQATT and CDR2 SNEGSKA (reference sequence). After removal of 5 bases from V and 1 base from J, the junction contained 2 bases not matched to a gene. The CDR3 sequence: CSAGQGTNTEAFF. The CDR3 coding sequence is TGCAGTGCTGGACAGGGGACGAACACTGAAGCTTTCTTT.

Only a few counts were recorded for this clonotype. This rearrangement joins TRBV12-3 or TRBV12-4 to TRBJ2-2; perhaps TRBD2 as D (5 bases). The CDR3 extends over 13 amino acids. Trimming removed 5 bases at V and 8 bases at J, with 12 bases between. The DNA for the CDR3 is TGTGCCAGCAGTCCTGGCGGCGGGGGGGAGCTGTTTTTT. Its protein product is CASSPGGGGELFF.

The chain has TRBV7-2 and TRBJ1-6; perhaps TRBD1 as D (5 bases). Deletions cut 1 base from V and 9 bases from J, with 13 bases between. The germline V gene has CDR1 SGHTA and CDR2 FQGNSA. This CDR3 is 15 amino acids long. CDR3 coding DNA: TGTGCCAGCAGCTTAGAGTGGCAGGGAGGTTCACCCCTCCACTTT. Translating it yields CASSLEWQGGSPLHF.